These 16 T cell receptor beta chains were all obtained from the same sample, sequenced in a study of patients and donors after allogeneic stem cell transplantation. TCRdb recomputed calls from the RT-PCR reads with MiXCR, one row per CDR3 protein. The table lists about 150,000 distinct CDR3 sequences, approximately 37% of them singletons. Sequenced: blood, either unsorted or a sorted T cell fraction (not recorded which). These TCRs come from a human donor who was either an allogeneic HSCT recipient or a stem cell or donor lymphocyte infusion donor (not recorded which). It is not recorded whose cells these are; they may come from a transplant donor.

The chain employs TRBV3-1 and TRBJ1-2; no firm D call. V was pared by 0 bases and J by 3 bases, with 5 bases between. This CDR3 contains 13 residues. Germline CDR1 LGHDT, CDR2 YNNKEL (reference sequence). CDR3 sequence: CASSQDADYGYTF. The CDR3 DNA reads as TGTGCCAGCAGCCAAGATGCGGACTATGGCTACACCTTC.

The chain uses TRBV4-3 and TRBJ1-2; D unclear. This CDR3 contains 16 residues. CDR1 is LGHNA and CDR2 is YSLEER in the germline V gene. Trimming took 0 bases from V and 2 from J, leaving 13 bases between them. CDR3 DNA: TGCGCCAGCAGCCAAGAGGCGGGGTGGGTGAACTATGGCTACACCTTC. It codes for CASSQEAGWVNYGYTF.

This clonotype occurred a few times. The chain combines TRBV20-1 with TRBJ1-6; D may be TRBD1 (6 bases). The V gene's germline CDR1 is DFQATT and CDR2 SNEGSKA (reference sequence). Trimming took off 0 bases at V and 7 bases at J, with 10 bases between the two ends. The CDR3 has 14 residues. DNA of the CDR3: TGCAGTGCTAGAGATCAGGGGCTGAATTCACCCCTCCACTTT. This translates into CSARDQGLNSPLHF.

This chain joins TRBV3-1 and TRBJ1-1; 8 nucleotides match TRBD1. Germline CDR1 is LGHDT and CDR2 is YNNKEL (reference sequence). The CDR3 has 14 amino acids. V lost 1 base and J lost 6; bases outside the gene matches: 4. The CDR3 bases are TGTGCCAGCAGCCAAGTGCAGGGGGCCTCTGAAGCTTTCTTT. Translation gives CASSQVQGASEAFF.

The chain joins TRBV12-3 or TRBV12-4 to TRBJ1-5; 7 nucleotides agree with TRBD1. CDR3 size: 14 residues. With V trimmed by 7 bases and J by 3 bases, 6 bases remained unmatched. The CDR3 here is CASTRQGPNQPQHF. CDR3 nucleotides: TGTGCCAGCACCCGACAGGGCCCCAATCAGCCCCAGCATTTT.

This chain links TRBV12-3 or TRBV12-4 with TRBJ2-7; no clear D gene. V was clipped by 5 bases and J by 5 bases, with 16 bases between them. The CDR3 spans 14 residues. CDR3 nucleotide sequence: TGTGCCAGCAGTCATAGGGCTGACCTCCACGAGCAGTACTTC. Protein product: CASSHRADLHEQYF.

This clonotype was detected a few times. The V call is TRBV12-3 or TRBV12-4, the J call TRBJ1-2, with D unclear. This CDR3 comprises 11 residues. Between the trimmed V and J ends, which lost 8 bases and 12 bases, there was a span of 16 bases. The CDR3 spells CASGPREQHTF. For the CDR3, the DNA is TGTGCCAGCGGTCCGAGGGAGCAACACACCTTC.

The chain employs TRBV6-5 and TRBJ1-1; TRBD1 matches at 7 bases. The CDR3 contains 13 residues. Trimming removed 0 bases from V and 11 bases from J; junction bases left unmatched: 6. The germline V gene encodes CDR1 MNHEY and CDR2 SVGAGI. This CDR3 reads CASSYSSGGSAFF. CDR3 bases: TGTGCCAGCAGTTACTCCTCAGGGGGTTCGGCTTTCTTT.

The gene calls are TRBV21-1 and TRBJ1-5; TRBD1, the D gene given by the table, was not confirmed from the DNA. TRBV21-1 is recorded as a pseudogene. The length of the CDR3 is 15 residues. For the CDR3, the DNA is TGTGCCAGCAGCCAGGACAGGGGTCTTTATCAGCCCCAGCATTTT. It specifies CASSQDRGLYQPQHF.

This chain joins TRBV7-9 and TRBJ1-5; D unclear. Trimming took 5 bases from V and 9 from J, leaving 17 bases between them. The V gene's germline CDR1 is SEHNR and CDR2 FQNEAQ (reference sequence). The CDR3 spans 14 residues. CDR3 sequence: CASSPGIGRGPQHF. CDR3 in DNA: TGTGCCAGCAGCCCCGGAATCGGACGGGGGCCCCAGCATTTT.

This clonotype was recorded a few times. V usage is TRBV27 and J usage is TRBJ1-6, with 8 bases matching TRBD1. The CDR3 covers 15 residues. The V gene's germline CDR1 is MNHEY and CDR2 SMNVEV (reference sequence). V trimming: 2 bases; J trimming: 7 bases; junction bases outside the gene matches: 4. The CDR3 DNA follows: TGTGCCAGCAGTTTAGTGACAGGGGAGAATTCACCCCTCCACTTT. This sequence encodes CASSLVTGENSPLHF.

This chain uses TRBV9 with TRBJ2-7; a possible D gene is TRBD1 (6 bases). The V gene's germline CDR1 is SGDLS and CDR2 YYNGEE. This CDR3 comprises 15 residues. Trimming shortened V by 3 bases and J by 0 bases, and 13 bases separated the two germline ends. CDR3 residues: CASSDGDTSSYEQYF. The CDR3 DNA reads as TGTGCCAGCAGCGATGGGGACACTAGCTCCTACGAGCAGTACTTC.

This clonotype was observed a handful of times. The chain links TRBV24-1 to TRBJ2-2; no firm D call. The CDR3 has 11 amino acids. The V gene lost 4 bases and the J gene lost 6 bases, with 2 bases spanning the gap. Germline V gene sequence: CDR1 KGHDR, CDR2 SFDVKD. CDR3 coding DNA: TGTGCCACCAGTGACGCCGGGGAGCTGTTTTTT. It translates to CATSDAGELFF.

This chain uses TRBV12-3 or TRBV12-4 with TRBJ1-1, with D unresolved. The CDR3 contains 14 residues. Trimming pared 3 bases from V and 2 bases from J, leaving 10 bases between. CDR3: CASSLGAGNTEAFF. CDR3 bases: TGTGCCAGCAGTTTGGGCGCAGGAAACACTGAAGCTTTCTTT.

The chain employs TRBV5-6 and TRBJ1-4, with D possibly TRBD1 on 6 matching bases. Germline CDR1 is SGHDT and CDR2 is YYEEEE. The CDR3 consists of 16 residues. Trimming took off 1 base at V and 4 bases at J, with 14 bases between the two ends. CDR3 in amino acids: CASSLLTTGGNEKLFF. Here the CDR3 DNA reads TGTGCCAGCAGCTTGCTTACGACAGGCGGTAATGAAAAACTGTTTTTT.

The rearrangement links TRBV27 to TRBJ1-1, with a possible D match to TRBD1 (5 bases). The CDR3 consists of 13 residues. The germline V gene encodes CDR1 MNHEY and CDR2 SMNVEV (reference sequence). Between the trimmed V and J ends, which lost 3 bases and 5 bases, there was a span of 10 bases. This CDR3 is CASSFGTATEAFF. CDR3 DNA: TGTGCCAGCAGTTTCGGGACGGCGACTGAAGCTTTCTTT.